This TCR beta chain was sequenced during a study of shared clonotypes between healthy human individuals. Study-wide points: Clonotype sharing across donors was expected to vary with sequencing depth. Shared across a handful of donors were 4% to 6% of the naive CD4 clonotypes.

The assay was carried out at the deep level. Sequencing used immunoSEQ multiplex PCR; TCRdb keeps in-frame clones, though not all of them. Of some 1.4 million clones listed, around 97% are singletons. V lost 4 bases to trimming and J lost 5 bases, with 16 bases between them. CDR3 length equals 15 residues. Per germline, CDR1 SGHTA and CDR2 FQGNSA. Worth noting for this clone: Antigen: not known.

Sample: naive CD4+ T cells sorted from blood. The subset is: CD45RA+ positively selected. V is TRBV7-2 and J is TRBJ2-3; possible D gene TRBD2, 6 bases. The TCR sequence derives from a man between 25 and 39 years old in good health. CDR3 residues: CASSSAGTNKDTQYF. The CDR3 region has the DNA TGTGCCAGCAGCTCTGCGGGGACCAACAAAGATACGCAGTATTTT.